This TCR beta chain emerged from a study of T cells in tuberculosis. Study-wide context: IGRA-negative adolescents, IGRA-positive adolescents with latent tuberculosis and adults with active tuberculosis formed this South African cohort.

Repertoires were generated with immunoSEQ multiplex PCR, while TCRdb's copy carries only in-frame clones and drops some. The sample has over 25,000 clones; 92% are singletons. Germline loops: CDR1 SGDLS, CDR2 YYNGEE. V was clipped by 0 bases and J by 2 bases; unmatched bases: 7. CDR3 size: 17 residues. Documented time point: new active TB diagnosis, blood taken before or within 7 days of starting treatment. The sequence was collected from an adult with tuberculosis. This material consisted of PBMCs, taken at tuberculosis diagnosis. The chain carries TRBV9 and TRBJ2-3, with 9 bases that match TRBD2. The CDR3 bases are TGTGCCAGCAGCGTAGTAATCGCGGGGGGGATCACAGATACGCAGTATTTT. Translating gives CASSVVIAGGITDTQYF.